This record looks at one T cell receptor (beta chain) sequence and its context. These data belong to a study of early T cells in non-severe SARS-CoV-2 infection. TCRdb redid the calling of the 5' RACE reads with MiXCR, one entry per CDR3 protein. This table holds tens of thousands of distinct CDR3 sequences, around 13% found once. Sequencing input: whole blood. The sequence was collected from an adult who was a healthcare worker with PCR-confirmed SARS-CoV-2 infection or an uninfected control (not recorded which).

The CDR3 coding sequence is TGCAGTGCTAGCGGCAGCCAACAGCGGGATACTACGCAGTATTTT. Its translation: CSASGSQQRDTTQYF. The rearrangement joins TRBV20-1 to TRBJ2-3; 7 bases fit TRBD2. CDR3 size: 15 residues. Germline V gene sequence: CDR1 DFQATT, CDR2 SNEGSKA (reference sequence). The V segment lost 3 bases and the J segment 8 bases; nucleotides outside the gene matches: 14.